The following is a TCR beta chain sequence with its context. This receptor's antigen is unknown. Base qualities are missing; no much larger clone stands one base away. The collaborating institutions used their own protocols to collect whole blood in K2EDTA tubes. Collaborator samples were shipped for TCRbeta analysis as frozen whole blood, isolated PBMCs, or DNA extracted from either sample type. This sample was taken from a study of blood T cell repertoires in COVID-19 (dated by TCRdb to between 2020 and 2021). General notes on the study: Samples covering the acute and convalescent phases of COVID-19 were provided by collaborators in the United States, Italy and Spain. Sample metadata almost always included a de-identified subject ID, COVID-19 status, age in years and sex. The repertoires were made available in a free public database intended to serve as a resource for research on the immune response to SARS-CoV-2. The material from the prospective study consisted of cDNA or gDNA derived from T cells, B-cell-depleted T cells, or PBMCs. Subjects who had been exposed to COVID-19, were actively infected with it, or had recovered from it provided the deeply sampled blood TCRbeta repertoires that made up the dataset. HLA class I and class II types, where available, came from metadata supplied by the sample provider rather than from assay-based typing. The samples were drawn from two sources: the first 160 participants of the ongoing ImmuneRACE study, and about 1,300 subjects contributed by 6 global collaborators.

TCRbeta CDR3 regions were amplified from genomic DNA using the immunoSEQ Assay, a bias-controlled multiplex PCR. As for the original processing: The number of nucleated cells in each sample was estimated from the amplification of reference gene primers within the assay. To quantify the absolute abundance of each unique TCRbeta CDR3 rearrangement, sequence reads were collapsed and filtered. Productive Simpson clonality was computed per sample as the square root of Simpson's diversity index over productive rearrangements. This is the immuneACCESS table as TCRdb keeps it, with only in-frame sequences that have V and J called. A part of the clones is gone; compared with another copy, unresolved V genes explain less than half, and the rest is unexplained. The V and J calls and clone size were taken over from that table, and D and trimming were inferred from the DNA. In this sample the table shows about 180,000 clones, around 77% of which occur a single time. Together, the top ten hold 6% to 7.5% of the sample.

Overall study results and their limits: Clinical and demographic metadata were provided uncurated, with the amount varying by source and participant.

Sequenced: peripheral blood. The sequence came from a man aged 70-80 years with active or convalescent COVID-19.

The sequence in DNA is TGTGCCAGCAGTTACTCAGGGGCGGACTATGGCTACACCTTC. Translated, this gives CASSYSGADYGYTF. This chain is built from TRBV6-2 or TRBV6-3 and TRBJ1-2, with a tentative D gene TRBD1 over 5 matching bases. CDR3 length: 14 amino acids, cysteine to phenylalanine. CDR3 DNA is the only sequence kept; it has 42 bases, read in frame from the first base. The junction shows trimming of 0 bases on V and 3 bases on J, plus 8 bases between the germline ends. CDR1 and CDR2 are drawn from the germline V gene: MNHEY, SVGEGT.